This T cell receptor beta chain derives from a study of Graves' ophthalmopathy and Graves' hyperthyroidism. General study points: The model flagged ophthalmopathy progression at approximately 70% sensitivity and 72% to 85% specificity. Blood also carried most expanded thyroid clonotypes exceeding 0.001 frequency.

CDR3 length: 15 residues. Per germline, CDR1 SEHNR and CDR2 FQNEAQ (reference sequence). Trimming removed 5 bases from V and 0 bases from J, with 14 bases in between. Enrollment excluded any patients with other autoimmune diseases, uncontrolled infections, pregnancy or lactation. Comments on this clonotype: The antigen is undetermined.

Beta-chain TCR CDR3 regions were amplified from RNA transcripts. The first round was an RT-PCR with HTBI primers, and the second round was a multiplex PCR. Using its own MiXCR run on the multiplex PCR reads, TCRdb lists one record per CDR3 protein. The data show tens of thousands of distinct CDR3 sequences, 45% to 55% seen once. The source is an adult woman with stable Graves' hyperthyroidism. Sequencing was done on a sample of peripheral blood. The chain carries TRBV7-9 and TRBJ2-7, with a weak D call TRBD1 (6 bases). The CDR3 DNA follows: TGTGCCAGCAGCGGGCGGACAGCCTTCTCCTACGAGCAGTACTTC. Translating it yields CASSGRTAFSYEQYF.